This entry is about one T cell receptor (beta chain). The entry originates in a study of T cell changes during pregnancy in multiple sclerosis. CDR1 and CDR2 from the germline V gene are SGHNT and YYREEE (reference sequence). V was pared by 3 bases and J by 0 bases, with 15 bases between. CDR3 size: 16 residues. Repertoires were generated with immunoSEQ multiplex PCR, while TCRdb's copy carries only in-frame clones and drops some. The repertoire holds 75,000 to 95,000 clones, with approximately 88% as singletons. The rearrangement joins TRBV5-4 to TRBJ1-1; D might be TRBD1 (5 bases). Sequencing used peripheral blood, obtained in the first trimester of pregnancy. The sequence was collected from a female donor in good health, enrolled as a control in a pregnancy study. Written as DNA, the CDR3 is TGTGCCAGCAGCTCCGGGGGTTGGGGGGTGAACACTGAAGCTTTCTTT. Protein: CASSSGGWGVNTEAFF.